The rows below give T cell receptor beta chains drawn from one sample of a study of beta chain features in type 1 diabetes. Repertoires were generated with immunoSEQ multiplex PCR, while TCRdb's copy carries only in-frame clones and drops some. The sample includes some 660,000 clones, about an eighth of them seen just once. Sequencing input: naive CD4+ T cells from blood. The receptors come from a man between 18 and 29 years old with type 1 diabetes. The CDR3 runs from the conserved cysteine through the conserved F or W. A D gene is named only where the DNA matches it firmly. A clone size is listed for some rows: how often the clone was seen (once, few, many), or a class if it is expanded.

cdr3_nt: TGTGCCAGCAGCTTACAGGGGGAAAGCAATCAGCCCCAGCATTTT; cdr3_aa: CASSLQGESNQPQHF; d_call: TRBD1; clone_size: NA; v_call: TRBV11-3; j_call: TRBJ1-5
cdr3_nt: TGCAGCGCCACTGTGGGACAGGGGGGCGAGCAGTACTTC; cdr3_aa: CSATVGQGGEQYF; d_call: TRBD1; clone_size: few; v_call: TRBV29-1; j_call: TRBJ2-7
cdr3_nt: TGTGCCTGGAGTGAGTGGCGGGGGGTTCAGTACTTC; cdr3_aa: CAWSEWRGVQYF; d_call: TRBD2; clone_size: NA; v_call: TRBV30; j_call: TRBJ2-4
cdr3_nt: TGTGCCAGCAGTCCCCTTGGACTCCCTGAGTTCTTC; cdr3_aa: CASSPLGLPEFF; d_call: NA; clone_size: few; v_call: TRBV6-8; j_call: TRBJ2-1
cdr3_nt: TGTGCCAGCAGCTTTAGGGCGGGTAGTCGCTACAATGAGCAGTTCTTC; cdr3_aa: CASSFRAGSRYNEQFF; d_call: NA; clone_size: few; v_call: TRBV5-4; j_call: TRBJ2-1
cdr3_nt: TGTGCCAGCAGTGAATATGTAAGCTCCTACAATGAGCAGTTCTTC; cdr3_aa: CASSEYVSSYNEQFF; d_call: NA; clone_size: NA; v_call: TRBV25-1; j_call: TRBJ2-1
cdr3_nt: TGTGCCAGCGCATTCCCCGACAGGGCAGGGGTAGATACGCAGTATTTT; cdr3_aa: CASAFPDRAGVDTQYF; d_call: TRBD1; clone_size: few; v_call: TRBV9; j_call: TRBJ2-3
cdr3_nt: TGTGCCTGGAGCTGGGACCGGGTCGGGACGCAGTATTTT; cdr3_aa: CAWSWDRVGTQYF; d_call: NA; clone_size: NA; v_call: TRBV30; j_call: TRBJ2-3
cdr3_nt: TGTGCCTGGAGTGTGGGAGGAAACAATGAGCAGTTCTTC; cdr3_aa: CAWSVGGNNEQFF; d_call: NA; clone_size: few; v_call: TRBV30; j_call: TRBJ2-1
cdr3_nt: TGTGCCAGCAGTGAGTACCGGGTGGAGACCCAGTACTTC; cdr3_aa: CASSEYRVETQYF; d_call: NA; clone_size: few; v_call: TRBV28; j_call: TRBJ2-5
cdr3_nt: TGTGCCAGCAGCTTGGTGCAAGAGAACACTGAAGCTTTCTTT; cdr3_aa: CASSLVQENTEAFF; d_call: NA; clone_size: NA; v_call: TRBV7-9; j_call: TRBJ1-1
cdr3_nt: TGTGCCTGGAGAGGGGGGTTCACCGGGGAGCTGTTTTTT; cdr3_aa: CAWRGGFTGELFF; d_call: NA; clone_size: few; v_call: TRBV30; j_call: TRBJ2-2
cdr3_nt: TGCGCCAGCAGCCGAACAACAGGACATGATTCCTCAGATACGCAGTATTTT; cdr3_aa: CASSRTTGHDSSDTQYF; d_call: NA; clone_size: few; v_call: TRBV5-1; j_call: TRBJ2-3
cdr3_nt: TGTGCCAGCAGCGAACACGGGGGGGTCCAAGAGACCCAGTACTTC; cdr3_aa: CASSEHGGVQETQYF; d_call: TRBD2; clone_size: NA; v_call: TRBV5-4; j_call: TRBJ2-5
cdr3_nt: TGCGCCAGCAGCTTGGGACTAAGCACAGATACGCAGTATTTT; cdr3_aa: CASSLGLSTDTQYF; d_call: NA; clone_size: few; v_call: TRBV5-1; j_call: TRBJ2-3
cdr3_nt: TGTGCCAGCAGCCCTCAATCAGATACGCAGTATTTT; cdr3_aa: CASSPQSDTQYF; d_call: NA; clone_size: NA; v_call: TRBV6-6; j_call: TRBJ2-3
cdr3_nt: TGTGCCAGCTCCACCAGGTCTGAAACGGCCAATCAGCCCCAGCATTTT; cdr3_aa: CASSTRSETANQPQHF; d_call: NA; clone_size: few; v_call: TRBV18; j_call: TRBJ1-5
cdr3_nt: TGTGCCAGTACGGGGGGTCAATCCTATGGCTACACCTTC; cdr3_aa: CASTGGQSYGYTF; d_call: NA; clone_size: NA; v_call: TRBV25-1; j_call: TRBJ1-2
cdr3_nt: TGTGCCAGCACCAGAGGCGGGGGAGATACGCAGTATTTT; cdr3_aa: CASTRGGGDTQYF; d_call: TRBD2; clone_size: NA; v_call: TRBV7-2; j_call: TRBJ2-3
cdr3_nt: TGTGCCTGGAGCCCCGGGACGGCGAACTCCTACGAGCAGTACTTC; cdr3_aa: CAWSPGTANSYEQYF; d_call: NA; clone_size: NA; v_call: TRBV30; j_call: TRBJ2-7
cdr3_nt: TGCGCCAGCAGCTCGACCACAGGGTCAGGGGCCAACGTCCTGACTTTC; cdr3_aa: CASSSTTGSGANVLTF; d_call: NA; clone_size: NA; v_call: TRBV5-1; j_call: TRBJ2-6
cdr3_nt: TGTGCCAGCGGTCCAGGAGACAGGGGCCACGAGCAGTACTTC; cdr3_aa: CASGPGDRGHEQYF; d_call: TRBD1; clone_size: NA; v_call: TRBV9; j_call: TRBJ2-7
cdr3_nt: TGTGCCAGCAGCTTAGTTACCGGCAGGGAGTCGGCCCAGTACTTC; cdr3_aa: CASSLVTGRESAQYF; d_call: NA; clone_size: NA; v_call: TRBV7-2; j_call: TRBJ2-5
cdr3_nt: TGTGCCATCAGTGAGTCGGGAGGATTTCAGGGCTACACCTTC; cdr3_aa: CAISESGGFQGYTF; d_call: NA; clone_size: NA; v_call: TRBV10-3; j_call: TRBJ1-2
cdr3_nt: TGCGCCAGCAGCTTGGGGGACGGTGCCACTGAAGCTTTCTTT; cdr3_aa: CASSLGDGATEAFF; d_call: NA; clone_size: NA; v_call: TRBV5-1; j_call: TRBJ1-1
cdr3_nt: TGTGCCAGCAGCTTATTCACAGGGCCTGATGGCTACACCTTC; cdr3_aa: CASSLFTGPDGYTF; d_call: NA; clone_size: few; v_call: TRBV13; j_call: TRBJ1-2